Sequencing of this T cell receptor (beta chain) was carried out in a study of blood T cell repertoires in COVID-19. Study-level information: In each case, the material was cDNA or gDNA derived from T cells, B-cell-depleted T cells, or PBMCs.

Authors' analysis steps: Reference gene primer amplification gave nucleated cell count estimates. The repertoire was sequenced with immunoSEQ multiplex PCR; TCRdb's copy has only in-frame clones and lacks some. V and J calls plus clone size are reproduced from that table; the DNA served to infer D and trimming. The data hold around 30,000 clones, with roughly 90% observed a single time. This CDR3 spans 13 amino acids. The germline V gene encodes CDR1 MNHEY and CDR2 SVGAGI. Trimming removed 11 bases at V and 6 bases at J, with 19 bases between. A few counts support this clone. The gene calls are TRBV6-5 and TRBJ1-1; D gene ambiguous. Sequencing used peripheral blood. The sequence was collected from a middle-aged woman with active or convalescent COVID-19. The CDR3 nucleotides read TGTGCCTGCCTTCTACGGGGAAAGGCTGAAGCTTTCTTT. Amino acids: CACLLRGKAEAFF.